One and the same sample provided the 15 T cell receptor beta chains below, sequenced in a study of cytomegalovirus exposure and HLA in healthy donors. The PCR contained 60 Vbeta and 13 Jbeta primers. Clones were read by immunoSEQ multiplex PCR, and TCRdb kept only the in-frame ones, dropping some. The sample contains roughly 100,000 clones, 83% of which appear only once. Source material: PBMCs. These receptors were collected from a man younger than 35 in good health and CMV-seronegative.

The genes are TRBV14 and TRBJ2-6; the D is unclear. This CDR3 comprises 13 residues. From germline, CDR1 is SGHDN and CDR2 FVKESK. V was trimmed by 8 bases and J by 0 bases, leaving 5 bases between them. The CDR3: CASRDSGANVLTF. CDR3 in DNA: TGTGCCAGCCGAGACTCTGGGGCCAACGTCCTGACTTTC.

This chain uses TRBV19 with TRBJ2-7, with a possible D match to TRBD2 (6 bases). Between the trimmed V and J ends, which lost 5 bases and 4 bases, there was a span of 18 bases. The CDR3 loop spans 15 amino acids. In germline, CDR1 is LNHDA, CDR2 SQIVND (reference sequence). The CDR3 sequence: CASSAYPGVGYEQYF. The CDR3 DNA is TGTGCCAGTAGTGCCTACCCGGGGGTGGGGTACGAGCAGTACTTC.

This clone is a singleton in its sample. CDR3 coding DNA: TGTGCCAGCAGTGACCCTCAGGGAGATACGCAGTATTTT. Residues: CASSDPQGDTQYF. This rearrangement joins TRBV6-4 to TRBJ2-3, with D possibly matching TRBD1 (5 bases). Germline assignment: CDR1 MRHNA and CDR2 SNTAGT. This CDR3 is 13 amino acids long. Trimming took off 2 bases at V and 5 bases at J, with 8 bases between the two ends.

The chain links TRBV6-5 to TRBJ1-2; D might be TRBD1 (5 bases). V lost 5 bases and J 3 bases, leaving 16 bases between the germline ends. CDR1 and CDR2 (germline): MNHEY, SVGAGI. This CDR3 contains 15 residues. The CDR3: CASSRSRTGDYGYTF. The CDR3 DNA reads TGTGCCAGCAGTCGCTCCAGGACGGGGGACTATGGCTACACCTTC.

The rearrangement joins TRBV7-2 to TRBJ2-1, with TRBD2 matching 8 bases. With 5 bases clipped from V and 0 bases from J, the junction kept 9 bases outside the gene matches. Germline CDR1 SGHTA, CDR2 FQGNSA. The CDR3 is made up of 17 amino acids. Written as DNA, the CDR3 is TGTGCCAGCAGCCCGGTGGGCGGGAGGACCTCCTACAATGAGCAGTTCTTC. Translation: CASSPVGGRTSYNEQFF.

This clone was counted only a few times. This sequence joins TRBV4-3 and TRBJ1-5; the D gene is possibly TRBD1 (5 bases). This CDR3 comprises 14 residues. Germline assignment: CDR1 LGHNA and CDR2 YSLEER. Trimming shortened V by 1 base and J by 4 bases, and 8 bases separated the two germline ends. CDR3 in DNA: TGCGCCAGCAGCCAAGGACAGCTAAATCAGCCCCAGCATTTT. Its translation is CASSQGQLNQPQHF.

This rearrangement joins TRBV28 to TRBJ1-2, with TRBD1 matching over 8 bases. The CDR3 is 14 residues long. V was clipped by 4 bases and J by 8 bases; unmatched bases: 9. Germline CDR1 MDHEN, CDR2 SYDVKM. The CDR3 bases are TGTGCCAGCAGTTCGCCGGACAGGGTCGAGGGCTACACCTTC. Amino acids: CASSSPDRVEGYTF.

V usage is TRBV27 and J usage is TRBJ2-1, with 9 nucleotides matching TRBD1. The germline gives CDR1 MNHEY, CDR2 SMNVEV (reference sequence). The CDR3 is 15 amino acids. With 5 bases clipped from V and 6 bases from J, the junction kept 8 bases outside the gene matches. This CDR3 is CASSPSGTGRNEQFF. CDR3 coding DNA: TGTGCCAGCAGTCCATCCGGGACAGGGCGCAATGAGCAGTTCTTC.

The chain couples TRBV7-2 to TRBJ2-2; weak D call: TRBD2 (6 bases). CDR3 length: 17 residues. Germline values: CDR1 SGHTA, CDR2 FQGNSA. Trimming removed 2 bases at V and 1 base at J, with 14 bases between. The DNA for the CDR3 is TGTGCCAGCAGCTTAAATTTGCGGGAAATGAACACCGGGGAGCTGTTTTTT. This codes for CASSLNLREMNTGELFF.

The rearrangement uses TRBV5-8 and TRBJ2-5; TRBD1 aligns across 7 bases. The CDR3 spans 13 residues. Germline assignment: CDR1 SGHTS and CDR2 YDEGEE. V dropped 4 bases and J dropped 2; count of bases not matched to a gene: 2. The DNA for the CDR3 is TGTGCCAGCAGCGGGGGACAGCAAGAGACCCAGTACTTC. It specifies CASSGGQQETQYF.

This clone has only a few counts. DNA of the CDR3: TGTGCCAGCAGAGTAGACAGGAATCAGCCCCAGCATTTT. This codes for CASRVDRNQPQHF. The V call is TRBV6-1, the J call TRBJ1-5; weak D call: TRBD1 (6 bases). The CDR3 contains 13 residues. From germline, CDR1 is MNHNS and CDR2 SASEGT. The V end lost 6 bases, the J end lost 4 bases, and 10 bases lay between the germline ends.

This clone was observed once. V gene TRBV6-4 combines with J gene TRBJ2-1; 7 nucleotides line up with TRBD1. Germline V gives CDR1 MRHNA, CDR2 SNTAGT. CDR3 length: 17 amino acids. V lost 0 bases and J lost 1; bases outside the gene matches: 6. CDR3 nucleotides: TGTGCCAGCAGTGACTCGATCACAGGGGTGTCCTACAATGAGCAGTTCTTC. As protein: CASSDSITGVSYNEQFF.

This chain links TRBV30 with TRBJ2-1; D perhaps matches TRBD1 (6 bases). The CDR3 sequence is 15 residues long. The ends were cut back, 0 bases at V and 1 base at J, with 10 bases in the middle. Germline V gene sequence: CDR1 GTSNPN, CDR2 SVGIG (reference sequence). The CDR3 sequence: CAWSVLRGSYNEQFF. The CDR3 DNA sequence: TGTGCCTGGAGTGTGCTCAGGGGTTCCTACAATGAGCAGTTCTTC.

This clone showed up just a few times. This chain links TRBV7-2 with TRBJ1-4, with no clear D. V was pared by 0 bases and J by 8 bases, with 10 bases between. Germline-derived CDR1 and CDR2 are SGHTA and FQGNSA. This CDR3 is built from 14 residues. The CDR3 DNA sequence: TGTGCCAGCAGCTTAGCCCGATCGAGGGAAAAACTGTTTTTT. Translation: CASSLARSREKLFF.

CDR3 nucleotides: TGTGCCAGTAGTAGCTTGGCGGATCAGCCCCAGCATTTT. It encodes CASSSLADQPQHF. J is TRBJ1-5 and V is TRBV19, with unresolved D. Trimming pared 4 bases from V and 5 bases from J, leaving 9 bases between. CDR1 and CDR2 (germline): LNHDA, SQIVND (reference sequence). This CDR3 region has 13 residues.